Listed below are T cell receptor beta chains from one sample, sequenced in a study of blood T cell repertoires in COVID-19. Measured with immunoSEQ multiplex PCR; TCRdb has only the in-frame clones, and not every one. Of about 190,000 clones in the sample, more than 60% are singletons; the top ten hold about an eighth. The sequenced material came from peripheral blood. These receptors all stem from a woman in her 50s with acute or convalescent COVID-19. The CDR3 runs from the conserved cysteine through the conserved F or W. Fields, in order: CDR3 DNA, CDR3 protein, clone size, V gene, J gene, D gene. The D gene is left open where the match is weak. Some rows mark clone size as missing; the rest say once, few, many or name a class of expanded clone.

TGTGCCAGCAGCTTGGTCCCCCGACAGGGTAGTGAAAAACTGTTTTTT	CASSLVPRQGSEKLFF	NA	TRBV5-4	TRBJ1-4	TRBD1
TGTGCCAGCAGCTTGGGGGGAGCCTCTGGAAACACCATATATTTT	CASSLGGASGNTIYF	NA	TRBV5-4	TRBJ1-3	NA
TGTGCCAGCAGTTTATCATGGGGGGGCGCCTATGGCTACACCTTC	CASSLSWGGAYGYTF	NA	TRBV27	TRBJ1-2	NA
TGTGCCAGCAGTTACGGAGGGCCTAGTGAGGTTGAGCAGTTCTTC	CASSYGGPSEVEQFF	NA	TRBV6-2/TRBV6-3	TRBJ2-1	NA
TGCGCCAGCAGCTTGGGAGGGGGAACCACTGAAGCTTTCTTT	CASSLGGGTTEAFF	once	TRBV5-1	TRBJ1-1	NA
TGTGCCAGTAGTATAGCGGATATGGACAGAATATATTTT	CASSIADMDRIYF	NA	TRBV19	TRBJ1-3	NA
TGCGCCAGCAGCCGTCCCGGACAGGGGAAGACTGAAGCTTTCTTT	CASSRPGQGKTEAFF	NA	TRBV5-1	TRBJ1-1	TRBD1
TGCGGAGTTGGTTCTGGAAACACCATATATTTT	CGVGSGNTIYF	NA	TRBV6-8	TRBJ1-3	NA
TGTGCCAGCTTAGGTGGGGGCCTCGGGTGGGATGAGCAGTTCTTC	CASLGGGLGWDEQFF	NA	TRBV28	TRBJ2-1	NA
TGTGCCAGCAGTCCAGGGAACACTGAAGCTTTCTTT	CASSPGNTEAFF	NA	TRBV2	TRBJ1-1	NA
TGCAGCGTTGCACCCGGGACTTTATACAATGAGCAGTTCTTC	CSVAPGTLYNEQFF	few	TRBV29-1	TRBJ2-1	NA
TGTGCCAGCTCACCACAGGGGCAGAACTATGGCTACACCTTC	CASSPQGQNYGYTF	once	TRBV18	TRBJ1-2	NA
TGTGCCTGGAGTGCCGGCGGTAACTATGGCTACACCTTC	CAWSAGGNYGYTF	NA	TRBV30	TRBJ1-2	NA
TGTGCCAGCAGCTTAGGGAGGCTAGCGAGAGAGACCCAGTACTTC	CASSLGRLARETQYF	NA	TRBV7-6	TRBJ2-5	NA
TGCGCCAGCAGCCAAGGACGGGGACTACGGCTGGGAGAGCAGTACTTC	CASSQGRGLRLGEQYF	NA	TRBV4-3	TRBJ2-7	TRBD2
TGTGCCAGCAGGGAGAGGTGGACAGGGACGAGCTCTGGAAACACCATATATTTT	CASRERWTGTSSGNTIYF	NA	TRBV2	TRBJ1-3	TRBD1
TGTGCCACCAGTGATCGACAGGGAGGAGAAGCTTTCTTT	CATSDRQGGEAFF	NA	TRBV24-1	TRBJ1-1	TRBD1
TGTGCCAGCAGTTATCTGGCGTACCAGGACTACAATGAGCAGTTCTTC	CASSYLAYQDYNEQFF	once	TRBV6-2/TRBV6-3	TRBJ2-1	NA
TGTGCCAGCAGTTTTAGGACAGGGGACGAGCAGTACTTC	CASSFRTGDEQYF	NA	TRBV12-3/TRBV12-4	TRBJ2-7	TRBD1
TGCAGTGCTAGTGGGGTGTGGGACAGGGCTGGAAACACCATATATTTT	CSASGVWDRAGNTIYF	NA	TRBV20-1	TRBJ1-3	TRBD1
TGTGCCAGCAGAGAGCAGGTGTACAATGAGCAGTTCTTC	CASREQVYNEQFF	NA	TRBV2	TRBJ2-1	NA
TGTGCCAGCAGCAGGACTAGCGGGGGTATCGAGCAGTACTTC	CASSRTSGGIEQYF	NA	TRBV7-2	TRBJ2-7	TRBD2
TGTGCCAGCAGCCAGACAGCTAACTATGGCTACACCTTC	CASSQTANYGYTF	NA	TRBV7-9	TRBJ1-2	NA
TGTGCCAGCAGCTTACAGGGGGGGTTCTACGAGCAGTACTTC	CASSLQGGFYEQYF	NA	TRBV5-4	TRBJ2-7	NA
TGTGCCAGCAGCTTAAAGGGACAGGGTTATTCACCCCTCCACTTT	CASSLKGQGYSPLHF	once	TRBV7-2	TRBJ1-6	TRBD1
TGTGCCAGCAGTGGGCCGTGGGGCTACACCTTC	CASSGPWGYTF	NA	TRBV25-1	TRBJ1-2	NA
TGTGCCAGCAGCTTAGGGTCAGGAAACAATCAGCCCCAGCATTTT	CASSLGSGNNQPQHF	NA	TRBV7-6	TRBJ1-5	NA
TGTGCCTTACAGGGGGCTGCTGAAGCTTTCTTT	CALQGAAEAFF	NA	TRBV30	TRBJ1-1	TRBD1
TGTGCCAGCAGCTTGGCCATCGACAGGAGCCGTGAAGCTTTCTTT	CASSLAIDRSREAFF	NA	TRBV5-4	TRBJ1-1	NA
TGTGCCAGCAGTTACGGGGCGCCCTCCTATGGCTACACCTTC	CASSYGAPSYGYTF	NA	TRBV6-5	TRBJ1-2	NA
TGTGCCAGCAGTCAACAGCCCCTCTATGGCTACACCTTC	CASSQQPLYGYTF	NA	TRBV7-8	TRBJ1-2	NA
TGTGCCAGCAGCAGACAGGGCAATCAGCCCCAGCATTTT	CASSRQGNQPQHF	few	TRBV28	TRBJ1-5	NA
TGTGCCAGCAGCCAAGATGGACTAGCGAACGAGCAGTACTTC	CASSQDGLANEQYF	NA	TRBV14	TRBJ2-7	TRBD2